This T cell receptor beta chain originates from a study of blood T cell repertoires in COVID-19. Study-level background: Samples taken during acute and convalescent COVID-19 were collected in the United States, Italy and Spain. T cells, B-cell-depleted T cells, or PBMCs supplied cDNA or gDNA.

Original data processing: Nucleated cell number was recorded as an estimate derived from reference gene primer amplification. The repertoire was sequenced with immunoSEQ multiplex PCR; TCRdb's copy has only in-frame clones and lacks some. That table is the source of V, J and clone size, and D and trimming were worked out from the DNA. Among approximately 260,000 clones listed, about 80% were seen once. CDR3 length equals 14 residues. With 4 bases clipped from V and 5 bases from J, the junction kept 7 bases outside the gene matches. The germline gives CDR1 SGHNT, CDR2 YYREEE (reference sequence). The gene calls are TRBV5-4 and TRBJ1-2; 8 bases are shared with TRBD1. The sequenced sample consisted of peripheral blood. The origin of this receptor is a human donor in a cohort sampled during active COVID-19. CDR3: CASSVVGQEYGYTF. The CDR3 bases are TGTGCCAGCAGCGTGGTGGGACAGGAGTATGGCTACACCTTC.